Listed below are T cell receptor beta chains from one sample, sequenced in a study of beta chain features in type 1 diabetes. Sequencing was performed with immunoSEQ multiplex PCR; in TCRdb, only in-frame clones are kept and a portion is missing. The table has about 150,000 clones, around 8% seen once. Sequencing was carried out using central memory CD4+ T cells from blood. The receptors stem from a man between 18 and 35 years old in good health. The CDR3 runs from the conserved cysteine through the conserved F or W. Each record gives: J gene, V gene, clone size, D gene, CDR3 protein, CDR3 DNA. The D gene is left open where the match is weak. A clone size is listed for some rows: how often the clone was seen (once, few, many), or a class if it is expanded.

TRBJ1-1,TRBV28,few,NA,CANFRRGLNTEAFF,TGTGCCAATTTTAGACGGGGGTTGAACACTGAAGCTTTCTTT
TRBJ2-5,TRBV28,NA,TRBD1,CASSLPPRRGQETQYF,TGTGCCAGCAGTTTACCCCCTCGCAGGGGGCAAGAGACCCAGTACTTC
TRBJ1-2,TRBV7-3,few,NA,CASGGVDGYTF,TGTGCCAGCGGAGGGGTGGATGGCTACACCTTC
TRBJ2-1,TRBV7-7,few,TRBD2,CASSPGGGTAYNEQFF,TGTGCCAGCAGCCCAGGCGGGGGGACGGCCTACAATGAGCAGTTCTTC
TRBJ2-1,TRBV28,NA,NA,CASSFRRGPVYNEQFF,TGTGCCAGCAGTTTTCGGCGGGGGCCGGTATACAATGAGCAGTTCTTC
TRBJ1-6,TRBV28,many,NA,CASRRGSPYNSPLHF,TGTGCCAGTCGACGAGGGTCCCCCTATAATTCACCCCTCCACTTT
TRBJ1-6,TRBV5-1,NA,NA,CASSLAVPSYNSPLHF,TGCGCCAGCAGCTTGGCAGTGCCCTCCTATAATTCACCCCTCCACTTT
TRBJ2-5,TRBV11-3,NA,NA,CASSLATGVQETQYF,TGTGCCAGCAGCTTAGCGACAGGAGTCCAAGAGACCCAGTACTTC
TRBJ1-1,TRBV6-5,NA,TRBD1,CASSYHKTGAAAFF,TGTGCCAGCAGTTACCATAAAACAGGGGCGGCAGCTTTCTTT
TRBJ2-3,TRBV19,many,NA,CASSTGVSTDTQYF,TGTGCCAGTAGTACAGGGGTTAGCACAGATACGCAGTATTTT
TRBJ2-3,TRBV7-3,few,NA,CASSLNPATGVGTDTQYF,TGTGCCAGCAGCTTAAATCCTGCAACGGGGGTTGGCACAGATACGCAGTATTTT
TRBJ1-1,TRBV5-4,few,NA,CASSRDSRATEAFF,TGTGCCAGCAGCCGGGACTCTAGGGCGACTGAAGCTTTCTTT
TRBJ2-3,TRBV29-1,few,TRBD2,CSVATSGGSDTQYF,TGCAGCGTCGCTACTAGCGGGGGGTCAGATACGCAGTATTTT
TRBJ1-5,TRBV27,NA,NA,CASSLFINQPQHF,TGTGCCAGCAGTTTATTCATCAATCAGCCCCAGCATTTT
TRBJ2-3,TRBV30,many,TRBD2,CAWDREADTQYF,TGTGCCTGGGATCGGGAGGCAGATACGCAGTATTTT
TRBJ2-7,TRBV27,few,NA,CASNSVLPALGQLVGEQYF,TGTGCCAGCAACTCTGTTCTGCCGGCGTTGGGACAACTGGTGGGCGAGCAGTACTTC
TRBJ2-4,TRBV28,many,NA,CASSMGSLKNIQYF,TGTGCCAGCAGTATGGGCAGCTTGAAAAACATTCAGTACTTC
TRBJ1-4,TRBV29-1,few,NA,CSVRPDSNEKLFF,TGCAGCGTTCGGCCGGACAGTAATGAAAAACTGTTTTTT
TRBJ2-3,TRBV27,few,TRBD2,CASSGGLADAQDTQYF,TGTGCCAGCAGCGGAGGACTAGCGGACGCTCAGGATACGCAGTATTTT
TRBJ2-3,TRBV5-1,few,TRBD2,CASSLDPGTSGGEVTDTQYF,TGCGCCAGCAGCTTGGATCCAGGGACTAGCGGGGGTGAGGTCACAGATACGCAGTATTTT